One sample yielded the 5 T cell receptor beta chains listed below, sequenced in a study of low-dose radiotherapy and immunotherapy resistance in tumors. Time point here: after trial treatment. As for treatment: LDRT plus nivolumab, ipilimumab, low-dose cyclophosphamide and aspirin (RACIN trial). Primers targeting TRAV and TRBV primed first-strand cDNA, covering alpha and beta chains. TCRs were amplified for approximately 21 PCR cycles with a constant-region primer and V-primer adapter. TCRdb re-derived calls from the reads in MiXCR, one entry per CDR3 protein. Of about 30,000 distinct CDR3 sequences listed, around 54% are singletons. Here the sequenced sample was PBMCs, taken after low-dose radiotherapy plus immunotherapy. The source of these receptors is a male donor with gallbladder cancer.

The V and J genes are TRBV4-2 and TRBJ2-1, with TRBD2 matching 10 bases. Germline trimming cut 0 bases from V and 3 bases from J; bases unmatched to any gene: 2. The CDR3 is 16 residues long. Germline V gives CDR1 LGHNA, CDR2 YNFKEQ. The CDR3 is CASSQEVAGGYNEQFF. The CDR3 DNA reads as TGTGCCAGCAGCCAAGAGGTAGCGGGAGGCTACAATGAGCAGTTCTTC.

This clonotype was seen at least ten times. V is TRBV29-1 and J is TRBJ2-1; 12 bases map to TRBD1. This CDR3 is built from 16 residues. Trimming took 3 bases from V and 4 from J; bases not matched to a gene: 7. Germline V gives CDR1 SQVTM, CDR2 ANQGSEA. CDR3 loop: CSVEVWDRGLYNEQFF. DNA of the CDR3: TGCAGCGTTGAGGTGTGGGACAGGGGGCTATACAATGAGCAGTTCTTC.

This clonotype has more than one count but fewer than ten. DNA for the CDR3: TGTGCCAGCAGTTCCCGGGTCAGAAGACCCTACGAGCAGTACTTC. Residues: CASSSRVRRPYEQYF. This chain joins TRBV28 and TRBJ2-7, with D hard to call. The CDR3 sequence is 15 residues long. V shed 4 bases and J shed 2 bases, with 15 bases lying between them. Germline V gene sequence: CDR1 MDHEN, CDR2 SYDVKM.

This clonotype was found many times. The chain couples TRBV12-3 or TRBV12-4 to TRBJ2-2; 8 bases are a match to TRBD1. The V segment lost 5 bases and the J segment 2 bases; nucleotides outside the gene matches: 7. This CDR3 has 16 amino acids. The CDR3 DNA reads TGTGCCAGCAGTCACTGGACAGGGAAAAACACCGGGGAGCTGTTTTTT. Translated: CASSHWTGKNTGELFF.

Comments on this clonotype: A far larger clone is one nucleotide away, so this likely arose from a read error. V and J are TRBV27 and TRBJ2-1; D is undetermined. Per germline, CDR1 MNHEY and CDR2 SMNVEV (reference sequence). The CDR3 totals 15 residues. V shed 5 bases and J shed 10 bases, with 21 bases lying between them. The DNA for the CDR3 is TGTGCCAGCAGTCCTCGACGGATTTCTACCTACGAGCAGTTCTTC. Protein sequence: CASSPRRISTYEQFF.